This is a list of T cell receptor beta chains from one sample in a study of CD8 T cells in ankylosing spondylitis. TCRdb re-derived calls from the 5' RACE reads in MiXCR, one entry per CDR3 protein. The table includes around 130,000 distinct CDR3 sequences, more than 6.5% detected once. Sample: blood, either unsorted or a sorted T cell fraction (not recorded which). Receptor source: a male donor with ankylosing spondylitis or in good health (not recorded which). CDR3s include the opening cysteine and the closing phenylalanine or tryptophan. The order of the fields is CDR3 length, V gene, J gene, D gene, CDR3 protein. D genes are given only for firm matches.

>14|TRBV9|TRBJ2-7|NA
CASGVGLATYEQYF
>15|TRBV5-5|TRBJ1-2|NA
CASRGPGQLNYGYTF
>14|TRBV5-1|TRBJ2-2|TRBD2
CASSWGLEAGELFF
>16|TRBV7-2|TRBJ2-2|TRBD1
CASKRGQGSNTGELFF
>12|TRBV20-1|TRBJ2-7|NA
CSAERDMNEQYF
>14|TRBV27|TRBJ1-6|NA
CASSLEGGRSPLHF
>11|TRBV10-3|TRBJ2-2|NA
CATTSLGELFF
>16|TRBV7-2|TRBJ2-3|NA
CASRLLGRSGTDTQYF
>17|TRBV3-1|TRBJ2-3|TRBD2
CASSPGSGGSSTDTQYF
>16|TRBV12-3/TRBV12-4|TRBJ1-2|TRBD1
CASSLTTGGFLYGYTF
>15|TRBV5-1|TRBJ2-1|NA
CASSLYGGSYNEQFF
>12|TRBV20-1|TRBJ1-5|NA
CSATNLGQPQHF
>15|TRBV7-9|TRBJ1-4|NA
CASSLDSATNEKLFF
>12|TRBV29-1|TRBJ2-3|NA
CSVSGSADTQYF
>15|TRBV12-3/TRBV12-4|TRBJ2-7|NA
CASSPDWSRPYEQYF
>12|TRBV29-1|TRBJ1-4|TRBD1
CSVRQGDSELFF
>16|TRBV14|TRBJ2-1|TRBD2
CASSPLAGAWPNEQFF
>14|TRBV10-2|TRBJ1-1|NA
CASSDGGSNTEAFF
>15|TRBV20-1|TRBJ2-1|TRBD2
CSATFYAGVDNEQFF
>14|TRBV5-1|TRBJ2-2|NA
CASRGDGLTGELFF
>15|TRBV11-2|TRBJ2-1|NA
CASSLGEPSYNEQFF
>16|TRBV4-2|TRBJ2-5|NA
CASSQDAGLRQETQYF
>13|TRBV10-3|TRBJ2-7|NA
CAIMHGVSYEQYF
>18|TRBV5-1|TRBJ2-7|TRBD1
CASSPKSQDRGWSYEQYF